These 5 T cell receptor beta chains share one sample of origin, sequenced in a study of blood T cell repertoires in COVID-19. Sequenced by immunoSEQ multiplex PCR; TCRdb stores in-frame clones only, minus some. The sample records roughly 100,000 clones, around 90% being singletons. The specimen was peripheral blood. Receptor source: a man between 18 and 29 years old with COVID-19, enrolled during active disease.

Here the CDR3 reads CASGYPWNIPGLAGGPWNEQFF. CDR3 nucleotide sequence: TGTGCCAGCGGATATCCTTGGAATATACCGGGACTAGCGGGAGGGCCGTGGAATGAGCAGTTCTTC. This chain connects TRBV27 to TRBJ2-1; 16 nucleotides line up with TRBD2. J was trimmed by 7 bases and V by 8 bases; bases with no gene match: 26. This CDR3 has 22 amino acids. The germline V gene encodes CDR1 MNHEY and CDR2 SMNVEV (reference sequence).

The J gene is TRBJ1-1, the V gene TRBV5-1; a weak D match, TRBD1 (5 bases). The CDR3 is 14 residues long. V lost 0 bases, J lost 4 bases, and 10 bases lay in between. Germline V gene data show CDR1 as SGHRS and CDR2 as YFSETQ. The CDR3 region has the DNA TGCGCCAGCAGCTTGGCAGGGCTCGGCACTGAAGCTTTCTTT. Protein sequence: CASSLAGLGTEAFF.

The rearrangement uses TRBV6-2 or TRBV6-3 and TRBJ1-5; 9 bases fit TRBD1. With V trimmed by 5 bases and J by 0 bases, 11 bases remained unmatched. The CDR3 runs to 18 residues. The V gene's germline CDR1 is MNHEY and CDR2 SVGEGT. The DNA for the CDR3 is TGTGCCAGCAGTCAGCCGGGACAGGGCGCTTATAGCAATCAGCCCCAGCATTTT. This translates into CASSQPGQGAYSNQPQHF.

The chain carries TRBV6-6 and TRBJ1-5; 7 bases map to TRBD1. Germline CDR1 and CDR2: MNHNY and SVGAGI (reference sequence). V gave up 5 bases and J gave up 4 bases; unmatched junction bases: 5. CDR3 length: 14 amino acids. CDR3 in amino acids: CASSLQGGNQPQHF. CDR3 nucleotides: TGTGCCAGCAGTCTCCAGGGGGGTAATCAGCCCCAGCATTTT.

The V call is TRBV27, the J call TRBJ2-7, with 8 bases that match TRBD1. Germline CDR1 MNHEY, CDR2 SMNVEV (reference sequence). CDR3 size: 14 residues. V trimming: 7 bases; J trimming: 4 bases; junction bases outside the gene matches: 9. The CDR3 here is CASMDPRGQYEQYF. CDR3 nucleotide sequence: TGTGCCAGCATGGACCCCAGGGGGCAATACGAGCAGTACTTC.